These 17 T cell receptor beta chains originate from one sample sequenced in a study of T cell responses to AZD1222 COVID-19 vaccine. Generated by immunoSEQ multiplex PCR, the TCRdb table keeps only in-frame clones and is missing some. The sample contains some 98,000 clones, almost 90% of which appear only once. Specimen: peripheral blood, collected 28 days after the second AZD1222 dose. These receptor sequences come from an adult who received the AZD1222 COVID-19 vaccine.

The rearrangement links TRBV11-2 to TRBJ2-3; 7 nucleotides line up with TRBD1. The junction had 4 bases not matched to a gene; V was cut back by 6 bases and J by 1 base. From germline, CDR1 is SGHAT and CDR2 FQNNGV. CDR3 length: 14 amino acids. CDR3 coding DNA: TGTGCCAGCAGGTCGGGGACAGGCACAGATACGCAGTATTTT. Translated, it gives CASRSGTGTDTQYF.

This clone was picked up one time. V gene TRBV7-2 combines with J gene TRBJ2-1, with 9 bases lining up with TRBD1. The junction had 3 bases not matched to a gene; V was cut back by 5 bases and J by 7 bases. CDR3 length: 13 residues. The germline V gene encodes CDR1 SGHTA and CDR2 FQGNSA. CDR3 sequence reads: CASSLGQGNEQFF. DNA for the CDR3: TGTGCCAGCAGCCTGGGACAGGGAAATGAGCAGTTCTTC.

This chain uses TRBV2 with TRBJ1-6; no reliable D call. Trimming took 3 bases from V and 15 from J, leaving 15 bases between them. CDR3 length: 13 amino acids. Germline CDR1 reads SNHLY; CDR2 reads FYNNEI. CDR3 sequence (DNA): TGTGCCAGCAGTGACTTCGAGGTCCGGATCCTCCACTTT. This sequence encodes CASSDFEVRILHF. Based on the CDR3 plus reference TRBV2 and TRBJ1-6, the full variable domain is EPEVTQTPSHQVTQMGQEVILRCVPISNHLYFYWYRQILGQKVEFLVSFYNNEISEKSEIFDDQFSVERPDGSNFTLKIRSTKLEDSAMYFCASSDFEVRILHFGNGTRLTVT.

DNA for the CDR3: TGTGCCAGCACTCCAGGGATCAATCAGCCCCAGCATTTT. This sequence encodes CASTPGINQPQHF. The chain employs TRBV2 and TRBJ1-5; D may be TRBD1 (5 bases). CDR1 is SNHLY, CDR2 FYNNEI, per germline. V was cut by 7 bases and J by 3 bases, with 10 bases left in between. The CDR3 extends over 13 amino acids.

The chain is built from TRBV21-1 and TRBJ2-3; TRBD2, the table's D call, was not compared with the DNA. TRBV21-1 is an annotated pseudogene. The CDR3 is made up of 14 amino acids. DNA for the CDR3: TGTGCCAGCAGCGGACTAGCGGTCACGGATACGCAGTATTTT. Translated: CASSGLAVTDTQYF.

V gene TRBV11-2 combines with J gene TRBJ1-4, with D possibly TRBD1 on 6 matching bases. The germline V and J ends were trimmed by 3 bases and 0 bases, with 8 bases remaining between them. CDR1 is SGHAT, CDR2 FQNNGV, per germline. The CDR3 is 15 residues long. The CDR3 sequence: CASSLTGSTNEKLFF. CDR3 nucleotide sequence: TGTGCCAGCAGCTTGACAGGATCAACTAATGAAAAACTGTTTTTT.

This chain connects TRBV7-6 to TRBJ1-1; D is ambiguous. The CDR3 sequence is 15 residues long. Trimming shortened V by 1 base and J by 4 bases, and 13 bases separated the two germline ends. Germline CDR1 is SGHVS and CDR2 is FNYEAQ. The CDR3 DNA reads as TGTGCCAGCAGCTTAGATAGGGTAGTTGGCACTGAAGCTTTCTTT. Its protein product is CASSLDRVVGTEAFF.

The V and J genes are TRBV3-1 (or the pseudogene TRBV3-2) and TRBJ2-3; TRBD2 matches at 11 bases. Germline V gives CDR1 LGHDT, CDR2 YNNKEL (reference sequence). The CDR3 contains 16 residues. Germline trimming cut 1 base from V and 5 bases from J; bases unmatched to any gene: 5. The CDR3 is CASSQVKGLAGDTQYF. The CDR3 nucleotides are TGTGCCAGCAGCCAAGTTAAAGGACTAGCGGGAGATACGCAGTATTTT.

The chain joins TRBV3-1 (or the pseudogene TRBV3-2) to TRBJ2-5; the D gene is possibly TRBD2 (5 bases). The CDR3 loop spans 14 amino acids. Trimming took 0 bases from V and 6 from J, leaving 11 bases between them. Germline V gene data show CDR1 as LGHDT and CDR2 as YNNKEL (reference sequence). CDR3 sequence (DNA): TGTGCCAGCAGCCAAGAACTAGGAATAAAGACCCAGTACTTC. The encoded protein is CASSQELGIKTQYF.

J is TRBJ1-2 and V is TRBV30, with 7 bases identical to TRBD1. This CDR3 comprises 14 residues. Germline V gives CDR1 GTSNPN, CDR2 SVGIG (reference sequence). The J segment lost 6 bases and the V segment lost 4 bases, leaving 11 bases of the junction unmatched. The CDR3 nucleotides are TGTGCCTGGAAGGGGACAGCATTTATTGATGGCTACACCTTC. It specifies CAWKGTAFIDGYTF.

The CDR3 loop reads CASSLRTGAETDTQYF. CDR3 bases: TGTGCCAGCAGCCTTCGGACAGGGGCCGAGACAGATACGCAGTATTTT. The genes are TRBV7-9 and TRBJ2-3; 9 nucleotides match TRBD1. CDR3 size: 16 residues. Germline CDR1 SEHNR, CDR2 FQNEAQ (reference sequence). J gave up 3 bases and V 5 bases, and 9 bases lay outside the gene matches. Combining the CDR3 with reference TRBV7-9 and TRBJ2-3 gives the whole variable domain DTGVSQNPRHKITKRGQNVTFRCDPISEHNRLYWYRQTLGQGPEFLTYFQNEAQLEKSRLLSDRFSAERPKGSFSTLEIQRTEQGDSAMYLCASSLRTGAETDTQYFGPGTRLTVL.

The sample holds one count of this clone. The chain uses TRBV6-5 and TRBJ1-1; the match to TRBD1 covers 7 bases. Germline V gene lookup returns CDR1 MNHEY and CDR2 SVGAGI. After removal of 6 bases from V and 6 bases from J, the junction contained 13 bases not matched to a gene. The CDR3 contains 15 residues. In nucleotides, the CDR3 is TGTGCCAGCAGAACCCCAACAGGGGAGTATCCTGAAGCTTTCTTT. Translation: CASRTPTGEYPEAFF.

This chain links TRBV11-2 with TRBJ2-1; a weak D match, TRBD2 (6 bases). Trimming removed 1 base at V and 5 bases at J, with 15 bases between. This CDR3 has 16 amino acids. Per germline, CDR1 SGHAT and CDR2 FQNNGV. CDR3: CASSLGGGRGNNEQFF. The CDR3 bases are TGTGCCAGCAGCTTAGGTGGGGGGAGAGGAAACAATGAGCAGTTCTTC.

V usage is TRBV6-5 and J usage is TRBJ1-1, with D possibly being TRBD1 (6 bases). V gave up 6 bases and J gave up 4 bases, with 18 bases separating them. The CDR3 has 15 amino acids. From germline, CDR1 is MNHEY and CDR2 SVGAGI. Here the CDR3 reads CASSPQGAYRTEAFF. The CDR3 coding sequence is TGTGCCAGCAGCCCACAGGGCGCTTATCGCACTGAAGCTTTCTTT.

The chain links TRBV5-4 to TRBJ2-1; possible D gene TRBD1, 8 bases. The CDR3 is 16 amino acids. V lost 5 bases and J lost 1, with 16 bases in between. The germline V gene encodes CDR1 SGHNT and CDR2 YYREEE (reference sequence). CDR3 sequence reads: CASSPGQGGSYNEQFF. CDR3 coding DNA: TGTGCCAGCAGTCCTGGACAGGGAGGGTCCTACAATGAGCAGTTCTTC.

The CDR3 nucleotides are TGCGCCAGCAGCTTGGAGGGGGTAACCTACGAGCAGTACTTC. Its protein product is CASSLEGVTYEQYF. J is TRBJ2-7 and V is TRBV5-1; weak D call: TRBD1 (6 bases). Germline values: CDR1 SGHRS, CDR2 YFSETQ. Trimming removed 0 bases at V and 2 bases at J, with 9 bases between. The CDR3 has 14 amino acids.

This clone was seen once. The chain links TRBV7-9 to TRBJ1-1; D gene unclear. Between the trimmed V and J ends, which lost 0 bases and 0 bases, there was a span of 2 bases. Germline CDR1 SEHNR, CDR2 FQNEAQ (reference sequence). The CDR3 has 13 residues. The CDR3 loop reads CASSLALNTEAFF. The CDR3 DNA follows: TGTGCCAGCAGCTTAGCGCTGAACACTGAAGCTTTCTTT.